The entry that follows covers one T cell receptor (beta chain) sequence. Its specificity is not known. The data were produced by immunoSEQ multiplex PCR, yet TCRdb's version contains in-frame clones alone and is incomplete. Of over 75,000 clones listed, around 87% were seen once; the top ten hold around 7.8%. The sample originates from a study of graft-versus-host responses after intestinal transplantation. Study context: Multivisceral, liver-intestinal, or isolated intestinal transplants were given to recipients. Every recipient had anti-thymocyte globulin induction and two to three years of tacrolimus plus steroids.

Germline-derived CDR1 and CDR2 are MNHEY and SMNVEV (reference sequence). The CDR3 runs 18 residues. Trimming removed 3 bases at V and 0 bases at J, with 15 bases between. General study results and limits: Peak levels of circulating GvH clones tracked with early post-transplant HvG declines. GvH clones appeared in recipient marrow, some first in ileum or blood.

The V gene is TRBV27, the J gene TRBJ1-6; D is perhaps TRBD1 (5 bases). The origin of this receptor is a human donor who was the organ donor for an intestinal transplant. The sample here was unstimulated CD8+ T cells sorted from spleen or lymph node cells, taken before transplant. Written as DNA, the CDR3 is TGTGCCAGCAGTTTTGGACAAGTCACTAGCTCCTATAATTCACCCCTCCACTTT. This encodes CASSFGQVTSSYNSPLHF.